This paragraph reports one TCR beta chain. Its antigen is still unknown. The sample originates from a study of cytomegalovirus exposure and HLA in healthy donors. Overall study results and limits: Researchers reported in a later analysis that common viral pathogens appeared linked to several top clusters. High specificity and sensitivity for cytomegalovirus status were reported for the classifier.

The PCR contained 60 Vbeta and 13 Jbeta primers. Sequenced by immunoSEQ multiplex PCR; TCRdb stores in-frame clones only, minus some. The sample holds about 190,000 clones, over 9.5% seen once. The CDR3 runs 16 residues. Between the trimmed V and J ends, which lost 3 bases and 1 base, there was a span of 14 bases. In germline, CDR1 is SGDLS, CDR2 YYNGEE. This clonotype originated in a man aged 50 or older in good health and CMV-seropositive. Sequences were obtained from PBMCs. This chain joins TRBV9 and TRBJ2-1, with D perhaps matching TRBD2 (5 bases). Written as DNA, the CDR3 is TGTGCCAGCAGCGCTACCGGGAACGGGTCCTACAATGAGCAGTTCTTC. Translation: CASSATGNGSYNEQFF. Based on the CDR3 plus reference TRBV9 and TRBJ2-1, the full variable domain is DSGVTQTPKHLITATGQRVTLRCSPRSGDLSVYWYQQSLDQGLQFLIQYYNGEERAKGNILERFSAQQFPDLHSELNLSSLELGDSALYFCASSATGNGSYNEQFFGPGTRLTVL.